Below, one TCR beta chain is given with its context. The germline gene is not matched at one end of the junction; a read error may be the cause. This entry is derived from a study of Graves' ophthalmopathy and Graves' hyperthyroidism. The authors amplified TCR beta CDR3 regions from RNA transcripts. The first round was an RT-PCR with HTBI primers, and the second round was a multiplex PCR. TCRdb re-called the multiplex PCR reads through MiXCR, storing one row per CDR3 protein. The profile shows about 740,000 distinct CDR3 sequences, around 40% of them singletons. The CDR3 extends over 13 amino acids. CDR1 and CDR2 from the germline V gene are SGHVS and FQNEAQ.

Sequencing input: peripheral blood. The receptor's source is an adult man with Graves' ophthalmopathy. The chain carries TRBV7-8 and TRBJ2-5; D is undetermined. CDR3 amino acids: CASSRTERETQYF. The CDR3 bases are TGCGCCAGCAGCCGCACGGAAAGGGAGACCCAGTACTTC.